This entry concerns a single T cell receptor (beta chain). This CDR3 is 11 amino acids long. The germline CDR1 and CDR2 sequences are SGHRS and YFSETQ. V was cut by 1 base and J by 10 bases, with 8 bases left in between. The entry originates in a study of blood T cell repertoires in COVID-19. The wider study: Samples came from the United States, Italy and Spain, spanning acute and convalescent COVID-19.

How the authors handled the data: Researchers report that nucleated cell counts were estimated from reference gene primer amplification. This table comes from immunoSEQ multiplex PCR, and its TCRdb copy is limited to in-frame clones, with some not included. Clone size and the V and J calls come from that table; the DNA yielded D and trimming. There are about 46,000 clones in the sample; more than 75% occur only once, and approximately 10% lies in the top ten. The source of this sequence is a man aged 45-60 years with active COVID-19. The V and J genes are TRBV5-1 and TRBJ1-2; possible D gene TRBD1, 5 bases. The sample taken for sequencing was peripheral blood. The CDR3 region has the DNA TGCGCCAGCAGCTTGAGCAGGGACTACACCTTC. Translating gives CASSLSRDYTF. The variable domain in full, with the rest retrieved from reference TRBV5-1 and TRBJ1-2, is KAGVTQTPRYLIKTRGQQVTLSCSPISGHRSVSWYQQTPGQGLQFLFEYFSETQRNKGNFPGRFSGRQFSNSRSEMNVSTLELGDSALYLCASSLSRDYTFGSGTRLTVV.